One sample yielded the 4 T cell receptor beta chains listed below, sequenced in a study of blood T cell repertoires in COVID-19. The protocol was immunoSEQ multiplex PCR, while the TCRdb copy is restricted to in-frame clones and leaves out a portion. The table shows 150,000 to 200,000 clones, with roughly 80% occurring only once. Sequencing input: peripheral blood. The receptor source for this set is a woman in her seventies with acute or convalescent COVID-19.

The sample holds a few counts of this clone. The CDR3 is CASSLEGQYNSPLHF. The DNA of the CDR3 is TGTGCCAGCAGCTTGGAGGGACAGTATAATTCACCCCTCCACTTT. The V call is TRBV5-5, the J call TRBJ1-6; TRBD1 agrees at 7 bases. From germline, CDR1 is SGHKS and CDR2 YYEKEE (reference sequence). The CDR3 is made up of 15 amino acids. The V and J ends lost 0 bases and 4 bases, in that order; junction bases with no gene match: 1.

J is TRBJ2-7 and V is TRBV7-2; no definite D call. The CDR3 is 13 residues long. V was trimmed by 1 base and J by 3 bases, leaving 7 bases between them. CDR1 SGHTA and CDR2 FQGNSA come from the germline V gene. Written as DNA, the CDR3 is TGTGCCAGCAGCTTAGACAACAACTACGAGCAGTACTTC. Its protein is CASSLDNNYEQYF. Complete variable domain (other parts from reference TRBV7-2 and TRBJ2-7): GAGVSQSPSNKVTEKGKDVELRCDPISGHTALYWYRQSLGQGLEFLIYFQGNSAPDKSGLPSDRFSAERTGGSVSTLTIQRTQQEDSAVYLCASSLDNNYEQYFGPGTRLTVT.

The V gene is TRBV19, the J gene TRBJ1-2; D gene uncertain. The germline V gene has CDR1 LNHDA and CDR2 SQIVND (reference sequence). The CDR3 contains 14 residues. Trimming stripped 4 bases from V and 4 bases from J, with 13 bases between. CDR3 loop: CASSRGGRFYGYTF. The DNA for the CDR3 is TGTGCCAGTAGTAGAGGTGGCAGATTCTATGGCTACACCTTC. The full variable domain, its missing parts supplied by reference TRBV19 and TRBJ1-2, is DGGITQSPKYLFRKEGQNVTLSCEQNLNHDAMYWYRQDPGQGLRLIYYSQIVNDFQKGDIAEGYSVSREKKESFPLTVTSAQKNPTAFYLCASSRGGRFYGYTFGSGTRLTVV.

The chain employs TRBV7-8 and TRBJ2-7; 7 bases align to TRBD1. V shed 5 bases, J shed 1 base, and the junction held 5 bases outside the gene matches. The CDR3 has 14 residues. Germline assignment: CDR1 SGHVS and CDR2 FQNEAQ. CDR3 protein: CASSPRDRSYEQYF. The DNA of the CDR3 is TGTGCCAGCAGCCCCCGGGACAGATCCTACGAGCAGTACTTC.